These 7 T cell receptor beta chains originate from one sample sequenced in a study of blood T cell repertoires in COVID-19. Here immunoSEQ multiplex PCR was the method, and the copy in TCRdb shows in-frame clones only, minus some. The sample contains about 380,000 clones, 80% to 90% of which appear only once. Sequencing was performed on PBMCs or T cells enriched from blood (not recorded which). The receptors shown here come from a man aged 30 to 45 who had recovered from COVID-19.

The CDR3 sequence: CASSSSSGLNTDTQYF. The CDR3 DNA reads TGCGCCAGCAGCTCATCTAGCGGGCTGAACACAGATACGCAGTATTTT. The chain is built from TRBV5-1 and TRBJ2-3; 8 bases fit TRBD2. CDR1 and CDR2 from the germline V gene are SGHRS and YFSETQ. The CDR3 sequence is 16 residues long. V shed 3 bases, J shed 2 bases, and the junction held 8 bases outside the gene matches.

The genes are TRBV7-9 and TRBJ1-6; D remains ambiguous. Per the germline V gene, CDR1 is SEHNR and CDR2 is FQNEAQ (reference sequence). Trimming took off 4 bases at V and 2 bases at J, with 12 bases between the two ends. This CDR3 contains 16 residues. This chain's CDR3 is CASSSDIPTYNSPLHF. CDR3 sequence (DNA): TGTGCCAGCAGCTCAGACATACCCACCTATAATTCACCCCTCCACTTT.

CDR3 nucleotide sequence: TGTGCCAGCAGCACAGGGTTTTCCAACTATGGCTACACCTTC. Amino acid sequence: CASSTGFSNYGYTF. The chain uses TRBV6-5 and TRBJ1-2; perhaps TRBD1 as D (6 bases). Trimming took 6 bases from V and 2 from J, leaving 13 bases between them. The germline V gene encodes CDR1 MNHEY and CDR2 SVGAGI. The CDR3 runs to 14 residues.

About this clone: The same CDR3 is also encoded by other DNA sequences in this sample. The V call is TRBV14, the J call TRBJ1-2; D is perhaps TRBD1 (6 bases). The ends were cut back, 1 base at V and 6 bases at J, with 9 bases in the middle. This CDR3 spans 13 amino acids. CDR1 SGHDN and CDR2 FVKESK come from the germline V gene. DNA for the CDR3: TGTGCCAGCAGCCAAGTTTCAGGGGATGGCTACACCTTC. Its translation is CASSQVSGDGYTF.

In this sample, this clone turned up a few times. J is TRBJ2-4 and V is TRBV9, with 7 bases aligning to TRBD1. Germline V gene sequence: CDR1 SGDLS, CDR2 YYNGEE. The length of the CDR3 is 14 residues. The junction had 1 base not matched to a gene; V was cut back by 0 bases and J by 4 bases. CDR3 sequence (DNA): TGTGCCAGCAGCGTAGGGGACAGAAAAAACATTCAGTACTTC. It is translated as CASSVGDRKNIQYF.

The V gene is TRBV14, the J gene TRBJ2-7; 9 positions match TRBD1. The CDR3 loop spans 14 amino acids. Losses at the gene ends were 4 bases for V and 3 bases for J; bases not matched to a gene: 4. The germline V gene encodes CDR1 SGHDN and CDR2 FVKESK. The CDR3 here is CASSRTGVGYEQYF. The CDR3 DNA is TGTGCCAGCAGCCGGACAGGGGTAGGCTACGAGCAGTACTTC.

This clone was counted a few times. The genes are TRBV7-9 and TRBJ1-5; 9 nucleotides match TRBD1. V gave up 5 bases and J gave up 2 bases; unmatched junction bases: 4. The germline CDR1 and CDR2 sequences are SEHNR and FQNEAQ (reference sequence). There are 15 residues in the CDR3. The CDR3 nucleotides are TGTGCCAGCAGCGGGACAGGGATGGGCAATCAGCCCCAGCATTTT. This encodes CASSGTGMGNQPQHF.